This entry lists 21 T cell receptor beta chains sequenced from one sample in a study of blood T cell repertoires in COVID-19. Clones were sequenced by immunoSEQ multiplex PCR, and TCRdb holds only the in-frame ones, with some missing. This table holds hundreds of thousands of clones, around nine tenths found once. The sequencing sample was made of PBMCs or T cells enriched from blood (not recorded which). These receptors were taken from a woman in her fifties or sixties who had recovered from COVID-19.

The gene calls are TRBV5-5 and TRBJ1-6; 7 positions match TRBD1. With V trimmed by 4 bases and J by 7 bases, 2 bases remained unmatched. The CDR3 is made up of 13 amino acids. Germline assignment: CDR1 SGHKS and CDR2 YYEKEE (reference sequence). The CDR3 nucleotides read TGTGCCAGCAGCATGACAGGGAATTCACCCCTCCACTTT. Protein: CASSMTGNSPLHF.

V and J are TRBV4-3 and TRBJ2-7; 12 bases are shared with TRBD1. The V gene end was trimmed by 5 bases and the J gene end by 2 bases; junction bases not matched to a gene: 4. CDR1 and CDR2 (germline): LGHNA, YSLEER. The CDR3 sequence is 15 residues long. DNA for the CDR3: TGCGCCAGCAGCGCCGGGACAGGGGGCACCTACGAGCAGTACTTC. Translation: CASSAGTGGTYEQYF.

The chain combines TRBV14 with TRBJ2-7; D is undetermined. Germline assignment: CDR1 SGHDN and CDR2 FVKESK. This CDR3 comprises 13 residues. V gave up 1 base and J gave up 5 bases, with 9 bases separating them. The CDR3 nucleotides are TGTGCCAGCAGCCAAGCGAGTCCCCACGAGCAGTACTTC. Protein: CASSQASPHEQYF. Complete variable domain (other parts from reference TRBV14 and TRBJ2-7): EAGVTQFPSHSVIEKGQTVTLRCDPISGHDNLYWYRRVMGKEIKFLLHFVKESKQDESGMPNNRFLAERTGGTYSTLKVQPAELEDSGVYFCASSQASPHEQYFGPGTRLTVT.

The gene calls are TRBV11-2 and TRBJ1-2, with D unclear. Germline values: CDR1 SGHAT, CDR2 FQNNGV. The V gene lost 3 bases and the J gene lost 5 bases, with 10 bases spanning the gap. CDR3 length: 13 amino acids. The CDR3 DNA reads as TGTGCCAGCAGCTTGGGTGGGGAGTATGGCTACACCTTC. Protein product: CASSLGGEYGYTF.

This clone turned up a few times. The V call is TRBV5-4, the J call TRBJ1-4; D gene unclear. The CDR3 runs to 15 residues. V was shortened by 0 bases and J by 4 bases, with 10 bases between the two germline ends. Germline V lookup: CDR1 SGHNT, CDR2 YYREEE (reference sequence). The CDR3 coding sequence is TGTGCCAGCAGCTTGGGCGGGCCCGGTAATGAAAAACTGTTTTTT. Amino acids: CASSLGGPGNEKLFF.

The chain employs TRBV28 and TRBJ2-7, with 9 bases identical to TRBD1. Germline V gene sequence: CDR1 MDHEN, CDR2 SYDVKM. The junction had 6 bases not matched to a gene; V was cut back by 5 bases and J by 4 bases. CDR3 length: 14 residues. The CDR3 bases are TGTGCCAGCAGTCCCTCCGGGACAGGGTACGAGCAGTACTTC. Residues: CASSPSGTGYEQYF.

The J gene is TRBJ2-3, the V gene TRBV18; perhaps TRBD1 as D (5 bases). The CDR3 totals 18 residues. Germline-derived CDR1 and CDR2 are KGHSH and LQKENI. Trimming took 3 bases from V and 0 from J, leaving 19 bases between them. The CDR3, as DNA: TGTGCCAGCTCACCCTTAGGACAAAAGCAATACAGCACAGATACGCAGTATTTT. It translates to CASSPLGQKQYSTDTQYF.

This chain links TRBV6-5 with TRBJ1-2; a possible D gene is TRBD1 (6 bases). There are 14 residues in the CDR3. Germline V lookup: CDR1 MNHEY, CDR2 SVGAGI. Trimming left V 2 bases short and J 8 bases short, with 15 bases between. CDR3 DNA: TGTGCCAGCAGTTACCAACAGGGACTAGGGGGCTACACCTTC. Its protein product is CASSYQQGLGGYTF.

This clone appeared a few times. The chain uses TRBV5-1 and TRBJ2-5, with D possibly being TRBD2 (6 bases). There are 15 residues in the CDR3. CDR1 is SGHRS and CDR2 is YFSETQ in the germline V gene. V lost 1 base, J lost 2 bases, and 12 bases lay in between. The CDR3 protein is CASSLTGGTQETQYF. CDR3 nucleotide sequence: TGCGCCAGCAGCTTGACCGGGGGAACGCAAGAGACCCAGTACTTC.

The chain links TRBV18 to TRBJ1-1; 7 bases are shared with TRBD1. CDR1 is KGHSH and CDR2 is LQKENI in the germline V gene. J was trimmed by 8 bases and V by 3 bases; bases with no gene match: 9. This CDR3 contains 14 residues. Here the CDR3 reads CASSPVTGQAEAFF. CDR3 nucleotides: TGTGCCAGCTCACCTGTGACAGGGCAGGCGGAAGCTTTCTTT.

The chain's CDR3 is CASSIGLAEYRGELFF. The DNA of the CDR3 is TGTGCCAGTAGTATAGGACTAGCGGAATACCGAGGGGAGCTGTTTTTT. The chain links TRBV19 to TRBJ2-2; 9 positions agree with TRBD2. The CDR3 consists of 16 residues. V lost 1 base and J lost 8; bases outside the gene matches: 8. Looked up from germline, CDR1 is LNHDA and CDR2 is SQIVND (reference sequence).

This chain's CDR3 is CASSLRLAGGPYNEQFF. The CDR3 DNA is TGTGCCAGCAGTTTACGACTAGCGGGAGGCCCCTACAATGAGCAGTTCTTC. The V and J genes are TRBV27 and TRBJ2-1, with 13 bases lining up with TRBD2. The CDR3 runs to 17 residues. CDR1 and CDR2 (germline): MNHEY, SMNVEV (reference sequence). V gave up 2 bases and J gave up 2 bases; unmatched junction bases: 3.

The chain is built from TRBV18 and TRBJ2-1; D not certain. CDR1 KGHSH and CDR2 LQKENI come from the germline V gene. This CDR3 is built from 15 residues. V was trimmed by 3 bases and J by 5 bases, leaving 14 bases between them. Here the CDR3 DNA reads TGTGCCAGCTCACCGGCTTCAGCGACCGACAATGAGCAGTTCTTC. As protein: CASSPASATDNEQFF.

The genes are TRBV30 and TRBJ1-2, with a possible D match to TRBD1 (6 bases). This CDR3 comprises 14 residues. Trimming cost V 1 base and J 2 bases, with 11 bases left between them. Germline values: CDR1 GTSNPN, CDR2 SVGIG (reference sequence). This chain's CDR3 is CAWSAIRGNYGYTF. DNA for the CDR3: TGTGCCTGGAGTGCAATCAGGGGCAACTATGGCTACACCTTC.

The chain has TRBV2 and TRBJ2-3; 10 bases are shared with TRBD2. The CDR3 loop spans 16 amino acids. Germline V gene sequence: CDR1 SNHLY, CDR2 FYNNEI. V shed 10 bases, J shed 4 bases, and the junction held 14 bases outside the gene matches. CDR3 DNA sequence: TGTGCCACCCCTTGGGGGCTAGCGGGAGATTCAGATACGCAGTATTTT. It encodes CATPWGLAGDSDTQYF.

This clone was detected only a few times. The chain couples TRBV5-1 to TRBJ2-2; 14 bases line up with TRBD2. The CDR3 totals 18 residues. V was pared by 0 bases and J by 4 bases, with 5 bases of the junction left unmatched. Germline assignment: CDR1 SGHRS and CDR2 YFSETQ. The CDR3 coding sequence is TGCGCCAGCAGCTTGGGACTAGCGGGAGGGCGCGTCACCGGGGAGCTGTTTTTT. Translated, it gives CASSLGLAGGRVTGELFF.

The gene calls are TRBV9 and TRBJ1-1; 7 bases agree with TRBD1. This CDR3 is 14 amino acids long. Looked up from germline, CDR1 is SGDLS and CDR2 is YYNGEE. Trimming at V came to 3 bases and at J to 4 bases, leaving 6 bases not matched to a gene. The CDR3 nucleotides are TGTGCCAGCAGCGAGGGGGCGGTCGGCACTGAAGCTTTCTTT. Translating it yields CASSEGAVGTEAFF.

The chain carries TRBV15 and TRBJ1-4; D not resolved. Germline-derived CDR1 and CDR2 are LNHNV and YYDKDF (reference sequence). This CDR3 has 14 residues. The V gene lost 2 bases and the J gene lost 5 bases, with 9 bases spanning the gap. The CDR3 loop reads CATSRSRANEKLFF. The CDR3 nucleotides are TGTGCCACCAGCAGATCGCGGGCAAATGAAAAACTGTTTTTT.

The rearrangement links TRBV9 to TRBJ2-5, with 13 bases identical to TRBD2. Germline V CDR1 and CDR2: SGDLS, YYNGEE. V trimming: 2 bases; J trimming: 2 bases; junction bases outside the gene matches: 0. The CDR3 is made up of 15 amino acids. In nucleotides, the CDR3 is TGTGCCAGCAGCGTGACTAGCGGGGGGCAAGAGACCCAGTACTTC. Amino acids: CASSVTSGGQETQYF.

The V call is TRBV19, the J call TRBJ1-1; tentative D call: TRBD1 (5 bases). The V gene's germline CDR1 is LNHDA and CDR2 SQIVND (reference sequence). V lost 7 bases to trimming and J lost 6 bases, with 15 bases between them. The CDR3 is made up of 13 amino acids. In DNA form, the CDR3 reads TGTGCCAGTACCCCCTGGGGGGACGCTGAAGCTTTCTTT. It translates to CASTPWGDAEAFF.

The gene calls are TRBV27 and TRBJ2-7, with 8 positions matching TRBD2. Germline V gives CDR1 MNHEY, CDR2 SMNVEV (reference sequence). V was clipped by 4 bases and J by 3 bases; unmatched bases: 8. The CDR3 covers 15 residues. CDR3 sequence: CASSSRLASFYEQYF. CDR3 sequence (DNA): TGTGCCAGCAGTTCCCGACTAGCGAGTTTCTACGAGCAGTACTTC.